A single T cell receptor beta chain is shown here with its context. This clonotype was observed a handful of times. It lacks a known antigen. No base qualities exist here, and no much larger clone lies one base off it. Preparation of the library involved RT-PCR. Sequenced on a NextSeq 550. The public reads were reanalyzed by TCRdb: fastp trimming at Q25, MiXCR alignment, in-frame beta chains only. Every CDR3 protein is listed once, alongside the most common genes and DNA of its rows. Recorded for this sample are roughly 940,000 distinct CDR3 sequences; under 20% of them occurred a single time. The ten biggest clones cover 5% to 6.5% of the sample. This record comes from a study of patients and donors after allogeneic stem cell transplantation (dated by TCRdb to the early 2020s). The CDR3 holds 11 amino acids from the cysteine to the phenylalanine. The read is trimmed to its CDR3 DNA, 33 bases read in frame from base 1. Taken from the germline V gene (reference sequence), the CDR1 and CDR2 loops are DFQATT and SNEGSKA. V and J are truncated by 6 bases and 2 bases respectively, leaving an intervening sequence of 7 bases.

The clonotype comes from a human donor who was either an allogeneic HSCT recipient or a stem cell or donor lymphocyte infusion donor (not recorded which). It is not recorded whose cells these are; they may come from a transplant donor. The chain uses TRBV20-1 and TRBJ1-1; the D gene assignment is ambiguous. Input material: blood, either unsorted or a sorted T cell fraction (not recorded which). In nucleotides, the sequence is TGCAGTGCGAGACAAAACACTGAAGCTTTCTTT. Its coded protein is CSARQNTEAFF.